This T cell receptor beta chain was identified in a study of T-cell reconstitution after alpha-beta-depleted transplantation in children. Notes on the study in general: At day 60, the high TCRbeta diversity found in some patients originated from recipient T cells and thymic progenitors that had survived. By about two months after transplant, alpha-beta T cells reportedly arose from several hundred graft clones that had expanded. One year after transplant, T-cell counts and diversity came mostly from newly produced T cells.

TCRbeta library construction was performed incorporating unique molecular identifiers. TCRdb re-called the PCR reads with MiXCR, one entry per CDR3 protein. The sample includes fewer than 85,000 distinct CDR3 sequences, 11% to 15% of them seen just once. This clonotype has a count of ten or more. The antigen is not known. The CDR3 length is 18 residues. CDR1 is SGDLS, CDR2 YYNGEE, per germline. The trim removed 0 bases at V and 5 bases at J, leaving 9 bases unmatched. Specimen: PBMCs, mostly from graft donor cells, collected 180 days after TCRalphabeta/CD19-depleted stem cell transplant. The TCR originated in a male patient aged 2 to 10 who had a stem cell transplant for acute lymphoblastic leukemia, so the T cells may come from the graft donor. The V and J genes are TRBV9 and TRBJ2-1, with 12 positions matching TRBD2. In DNA, the CDR3 is TGTGCCAGCAGCGTAGCCCCGCCAGCTAGCGGGGGGGACAATGAGCAGTTCTTC. Protein: CASSVAPPASGGDNEQFF.